A selection of T cell receptor beta chains follows, all from one sample in a study of cytomegalovirus exposure and HLA in healthy donors. Generated by immunoSEQ multiplex PCR, the TCRdb table keeps only in-frame clones and is missing some. This sample yields 150,000 to 200,000 clones, of which more than 70% are seen a single time; 0.9% to 1.2% belongs to the top ten. The sample comprised PBMCs. The receptors were gathered from a woman aged 40 to 50 in good health and CMV-seronegative. CDR3s include the opening cysteine and the closing phenylalanine or tryptophan. The order of the fields is clone size, V gene, CDR3 length, J gene, D gene, CDR3 protein, CDR3 DNA. The D gene is left open where the match is weak. Where a row states a size, it is once, few, many or the class of an expanded clone; other rows omit it.

size: .
V: TRBV7-9
length: 16
J: TRBJ2-7
D: TRBD2
CDR3: CASSPKLAGGVSEQYF
DNA: TGTGCCAGCAGCCCTAAATTAGCGGGAGGGGTAAGCGAGCAGTACTTC

size: .
V: TRBV29-1
length: 12
J: TRBJ2-1
D: .
CDR3: CSVGTARAEQFF
DNA: TGCAGCGTTGGGACTGCTCGGGCTGAGCAGTTCTTC

size: .
V: TRBV5-1
length: 14
J: TRBJ2-3
D: .
CDR3: CASSSLAEVDTQYF
DNA: TGCGCCAGCAGCTCCTTAGCGGAAGTGGATACGCAGTATTTT

size: .
V: TRBV11-3
length: 16
J: TRBJ2-5
D: TRBD2
CDR3: CASSLEGTSAQETQYF
DNA: TGTGCCAGCAGCCTCGAGGGGACTAGCGCCCAAGAGACCCAGTACTTC

size: .
V: TRBV30
length: 15
J: TRBJ2-1
D: .
CDR3: CAWRRLFRGGNEQFF
DNA: TGTGCCTGGAGGAGGCTTTTCAGAGGGGGCAATGAGCAGTTCTTC

size: once
V: TRBV7-2
length: 16
J: TRBJ2-2
D: TRBD2
CDR3: CASSRASGRNTGELFF
DNA: TGTGCCAGCAGCCGGGCGAGCGGGAGGAACACCGGGGAGCTGTTTTTT

size: .
V: TRBV10-1
length: 17
J: TRBJ2-7
D: TRBD2
CDR3: CASSEWWRLADYYEQYF
DNA: TGCGCCAGCAGTGAGTGGTGGCGACTAGCGGACTACTACGAGCAGTACTTC

size: .
V: TRBV13
length: 14
J: TRBJ2-5
D: .
CDR3: CASSSTGSGETQYF
DNA: TGTGCCAGCAGCTCCACCGGGAGTGGAGAGACCCAGTACTTC

size: few
V: TRBV6-1
length: 14
J: TRBJ1-3
D: TRBD1
CDR3: CASSDGGGENTIYF
DNA: TGTGCCAGCAGTGATGGAGGGGGCGAAAACACCATATATTTT

size: .
V: TRBV27
length: 16
J: TRBJ1-5
D: TRBD1
CDR3: CASSSADRVSNQPQHF
DNA: TGTGCCAGCAGTTCCGCCGACAGGGTTAGCAATCAGCCCCAGCATTTT

size: .
V: TRBV2
length: 15
J: TRBJ1-4
D: .
CDR3: CASSESGLTNEKLFF
DNA: TGTGCCAGCAGCGAAAGCGGTTTAACTAATGAAAAACTGTTTTTT

size: .
V: TRBV6-5
length: 16
J: TRBJ2-5
D: .
CDR3: CASSYSGSGFQETQYF
DNA: TGTGCCAGCAGTTACTCGGGTAGCGGCTTTCAAGAGACCCAGTACTTC

size: once
V: TRBV6-5
length: 12
J: TRBJ2-2
D: .
CDR3: CASSRSTGELFF
DNA: TGTGCCAGCAGCCGGTCAACCGGGGAGCTGTTTTTT

size: .
V: TRBV18
length: 15
J: TRBJ1-2
D: TRBD1
CDR3: CASSPPTTGDYGYTF
DNA: TGTGCCAGCTCACCACCAACGACAGGGGATTATGGCTACACCTTC

size: .
V: TRBV9
length: 20
J: TRBJ2-1
D: .
CDR3: CASSVGLRSLAGSSYNEQFF
DNA: TGTGCCAGCAGCGTAGGTTTAAGGAGTTTGGCGGGTAGCTCCTACAATGAGCAGTTCTTC

size: .
V: TRBV11-3
length: 14
J: TRBJ2-1
D: TRBD1
CDR3: CASSSGQGYHEQFF
DNA: TGTGCCAGCAGCTCGGGACAGGGTTACCATGAGCAGTTCTTC